The 5 T cell receptor beta chains in this list originate from one sample, sequenced in a study of identical twins. TCRdb fed the 5' RACE reads into MiXCR, producing one record per CDR3 protein. This sample yields about 470,000 distinct CDR3 sequences, of which 24% are seen a single time; about 2.9% belongs to the top ten. This same sample was also part of a study on T cells expressing NK-cell markers.

The sequencing input was CD4+ T cells sorted from blood. The origin of the receptors is a woman between 18 and 29 years old in good health.

This clonotype was detected only a few times. This chain uses TRBV12-3 or TRBV12-4 with TRBJ2-7; TRBD1 or TRBD2 may be the D gene (5 bases each). This CDR3 region has 14 residues. Trimming stripped 3 bases from V and 0 bases from J, with 9 bases between. CDR3 DNA sequence: TGTGCCAGCAGTTTCAGGGAGACCTCCTACGAGCAGTACTTC. Translated, it gives CASSFRETSYEQYF.

The sample holds a few counts of this clonotype. The J gene is TRBJ2-2, the V gene TRBV6-5; 10 bases map to TRBD2. The germline gives CDR1 MNHEY, CDR2 SVGAGI. This CDR3 spans 15 amino acids. With 2 bases clipped from V and 4 bases from J, the junction kept 1 base outside the gene matches. The CDR3 DNA is TGTGCCAGCAGTTACCCTAGCGGGGGCACCGGGGAGCTGTTTTTT. Its translation is CASSYPSGGTGELFF.

The chain employs TRBV5-5 and TRBJ2-1; 14 bases are a match to TRBD2. The germline gives CDR1 SGHKS, CDR2 YYEKEE (reference sequence). The CDR3 covers 17 residues. V shed 2 bases, J shed 4 bases, and the junction held 5 bases outside the gene matches. The DNA for the CDR3 is TGTGCCAGCAGCTTCGGCGGGACTAGCGGGGGATACAATGAGCAGTTCTTC. Translating gives CASSFGGTSGGYNEQFF.

The chain combines TRBV6-1 with TRBJ2-3; D is unclear. The CDR3 runs 15 residues. Looked up from germline, CDR1 is MNHNS and CDR2 is SASEGT. The V gene lost 10 bases and the J gene lost 6 bases, with 23 bases spanning the gap. CDR3 region: CATAPRSQSGDTQYF. The CDR3 DNA reads as TGTGCCACCGCCCCCCGGAGTCAGTCCGGCGATACGCAGTATTTT.

This clonotype was picked up a small number of times. The chain carries TRBV2 and TRBJ2-1; D unclear. V was shortened by 7 bases and J by 4 bases, with 14 bases between the two germline ends. The CDR3 runs to 14 residues. CDR1 and CDR2 (germline): SNHLY, FYNNEI. The CDR3 protein is CASTLMGEYNEQFF. CDR3 coding DNA: TGTGCCAGCACGCTGATGGGTGAATACAATGAGCAGTTCTTC.